Listed below are T cell receptor beta chains from one sample, sequenced in a study of technical replicates of blood from several donors. The data were produced by immunoSEQ multiplex PCR, yet TCRdb's version contains in-frame clones alone and is incomplete. The sample has 60,000 to 75,000 clones, 80% to 90% seen once. The sample taken for sequencing was PBMCs. These receptors came from a human donor in good health. Some clones in this sample may be carry-over from other donors' samples. CDR3s include the opening cysteine and the closing phenylalanine or tryptophan. A D gene is named only where the DNA matches it firmly. Rows give clone size only sometimes, using once, few, many, or a class for an expanded clone.

j_gene,d_gene,v_gene,abundance,CDR3aa,CDR3nt
TRBJ1-1,.,TRBV7-2,.,CASSLAGGKAFF,TGTGCCAGCAGCTTAGCAGGGGGTAAGGCTTTCTTT
TRBJ2-3,TRBD2,TRBV13,.,CASSPGTSGRGSDTQYF,TGTGCCAGCAGCCCGGGGACTAGCGGGAGAGGCTCAGATACGCAGTATTTT
TRBJ1-2,.,TRBV5-1,.,CASSLGQGNYGYTF,TGCGCCAGCAGCTTGGGGCAGGGAAACTATGGCTACACCTTC
TRBJ2-2,TRBD2,TRBV4-1,.,CASRHRGLAGVGTGELFF,TGCGCCAGCAGACATCGTGGGCTAGCGGGAGTCGGCACCGGGGAGCTGTTTTTT
TRBJ1-2,.,TRBV6-5,.,CASSYSIALQGGYTF,TGTGCCAGCAGTTACTCGATCGCCCTCCAGGGTGGCTACACCTTC
TRBJ2-7,TRBD1,TRBV7-2,.,CASSKGAGGGYEQYF,TGTGCCAGCAGCAAAGGGGCAGGGGGTGGGTACGAGCAGTACTTC
TRBJ2-7,.,TRBV10-3,.,CAISELSYEQYF,TGTGCCATCAGTGAGCTGAGCTACGAGCAGTACTTC
TRBJ2-5,.,TRBV11-2,.,CASSPRLVGLRETQYF,TGTGCCAGCAGCCCCCGACTAGTAGGCCTCCGAGAGACCCAGTACTTC
TRBJ1-5,.,TRBV4-3,.,CASSQGLRGPQHF,TGCGCCAGCAGCCAGGGTCTCAGGGGGCCCCAGCATTTT
TRBJ2-7,TRBD1,TRBV7-2,.,CASSSRQGASGYEQYF,TGTGCCAGCAGCAGCAGACAGGGAGCCTCGGGTTACGAGCAGTACTTC
TRBJ2-7,TRBD2,TRBV7-9,once,CASSLTAGGSIYEQYF,TGTGCCAGCAGCTTAACAGCGGGAGGGAGTATTTACGAGCAGTACTTC
TRBJ1-4,.,TRBV10-3,.,CAIRSAMGEKLFF,TGTGCCATCCGGAGCGCGATGGGTGAAAAACTGTTTTTT
TRBJ2-5,TRBD1,TRBV27,.,CASSSRLEGAPKETQYF,TGTGCCAGCAGTTCGCGGTTAGAGGGGGCACCCAAAGAGACCCAGTACTTC
TRBJ2-1,.,TRBV5-1,.,CASSIAALYNEQFF,TGCGCCAGCAGCATAGCGGCCCTATACAATGAGCAGTTCTTC
TRBJ1-1,.,TRBV7-9,.,CASSLEEGRTTEAFF,TGTGCCAGCAGCTTAGAGGAGGGACGTACGACTGAAGCTTTCTTT
TRBJ1-4,.,TRBV6-5,once,CASSYSPVSGEKLFF,TGTGCCAGCAGTTACTCCCCGGTCTCGGGTGAAAAACTGTTTTTT
TRBJ2-3,TRBD2,TRBV4-2,.,CASSQTSGPWDTQYF,TGTGCCAGCAGCCAAACTAGCGGACCCTGGGATACGCAGTATTTT
TRBJ2-1,.,TRBV10-3,.,CASNPRSGSGNEQFF,TGTGCCAGCAATCCCCGCAGCGGGTCCGGGAATGAGCAGTTCTTC